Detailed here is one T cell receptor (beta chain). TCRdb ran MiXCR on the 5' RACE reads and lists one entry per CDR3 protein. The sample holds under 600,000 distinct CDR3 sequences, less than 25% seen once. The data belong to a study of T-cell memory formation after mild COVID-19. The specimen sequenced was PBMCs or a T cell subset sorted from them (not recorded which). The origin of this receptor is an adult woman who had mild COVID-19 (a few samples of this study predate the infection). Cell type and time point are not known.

The DNA for the CDR3 is TGTGCCAGCAGTCTGTCAGGACTAGCGAACACCGGGGAGCTGTTTTTT. The encoded protein is CASSLSGLANTGELFF. The chain couples TRBV6-1 to TRBJ2-2; 7 bases are a match to TRBD2. The CDR3 is 16 amino acids. The junction had 6 bases not matched to a gene; V was cut back by 5 bases and J by 0 bases. Germline V lookup: CDR1 MNHNS, CDR2 SASEGT.